The T cell receptor beta chain described here comes from a study of response to subunit inactivated influenza vaccine. Broader study findings: Authors suggested few new T cells are recruited by each seasonal influenza vaccination.

TCRdb reprocessed the RT-PCR reads via MiXCR and lists one record per CDR3 protein. The sample holds some 520,000 distinct CDR3 sequences; about 15% are singletons and the top ten take 3%. To note about this clonotype: What it binds is not known.

This CDR3 is 19 amino acids long. The V segment lost 5 bases and the J segment 6 bases; nucleotides outside the gene matches: 20. The chain employs TRBV12-3 or TRBV12-4 and TRBJ1-1, with 11 bases that match TRBD1. This specimen was CD4+ T cells sorted from PBMCs, taken roughly 24 months after vaccination. The sequence came from a man in his fifties or sixties who received an inactivated influenza vaccine. The CDR3 bases are TGTGCCAGCAGTCCTGACAGACCAGCCCCGGGACAGGGGGTTCCTGAAGCTTTCTTT. Amino acids: CASSPDRPAPGQGVPEAFF.